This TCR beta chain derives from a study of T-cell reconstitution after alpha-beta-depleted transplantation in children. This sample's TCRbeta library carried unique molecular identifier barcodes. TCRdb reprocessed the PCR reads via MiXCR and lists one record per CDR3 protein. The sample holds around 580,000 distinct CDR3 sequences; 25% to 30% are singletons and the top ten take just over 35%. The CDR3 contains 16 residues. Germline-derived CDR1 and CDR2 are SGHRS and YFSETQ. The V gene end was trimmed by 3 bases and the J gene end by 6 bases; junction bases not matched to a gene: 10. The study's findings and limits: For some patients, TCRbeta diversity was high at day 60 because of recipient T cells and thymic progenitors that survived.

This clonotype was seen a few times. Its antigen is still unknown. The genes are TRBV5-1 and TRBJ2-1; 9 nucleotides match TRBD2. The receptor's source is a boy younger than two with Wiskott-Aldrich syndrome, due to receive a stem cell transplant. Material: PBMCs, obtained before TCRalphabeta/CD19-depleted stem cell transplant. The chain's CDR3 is CASSSPRSGSFNEQFF. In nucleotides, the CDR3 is TGCGCCAGCAGCTCCCCACGTAGCGGGAGCTTCAATGAGCAGTTCTTC.